Following are 30 T cell receptor beta chains from one sample sequenced in a study of cytomegalovirus exposure and HLA in healthy donors. Profiling relied on immunoSEQ multiplex PCR, and the TCRdb table lists in-frame clones only, not all of them. The sample records more than 110,000 clones, 88% being singletons. Sequenced: PBMCs. Receptors originate from a woman between 18 and 29 years old in good health and CMV-seropositive.

This chain connects TRBV5-1 to TRBJ2-5; 7 bases match TRBD2. Germline CDR1 reads SGHRS; CDR2 reads YFSETQ. This CDR3 spans 13 amino acids. V lost 5 bases, J lost 2 bases, and 3 bases stayed unmatched. CDR3 in DNA: TGCGCCAGCAGGGCGGGGGAGCAAGAGACCCAGTACTTC. It specifies CASRAGEQETQYF.

The V and J genes are TRBV10-3 and TRBJ2-7; possible D gene TRBD1, 5 bases. V dropped 3 bases and J dropped 2 bases, with 11 bases sitting between them. Germline CDR1 is ENHRY and CDR2 is SYGVKD. This CDR3 has 14 residues. CDR3 sequence reads: CAISDTGFPYEQYF. The DNA of the CDR3 is TGTGCCATCAGTGATACAGGATTTCCCTACGAGCAGTACTTC.

This chain uses TRBV5-1 with TRBJ2-2, with 8 bases that match TRBD2. V dropped 3 bases and J dropped 6; count of bases not matched to a gene: 7. The CDR3 totals 15 residues. The germline gives CDR1 SGHRS, CDR2 YFSETQ. The chain's CDR3 is CASSSERGYAGELFF. CDR3 in DNA: TGCGCCAGCAGCTCGGAGCGGGGGTACGCCGGGGAGCTGTTTTTT.

This clone is a singleton in its sample. The V and J genes are TRBV10-3 and TRBJ1-2; TRBD1 aligns across 10 bases. After removal of 9 bases from V and 1 base from J, the junction contained 2 bases not matched to a gene. Germline-derived CDR1 and CDR2 are ENHRY and SYGVKD. The CDR3 covers 13 residues. The DNA of the CDR3 is TGTGCCATTGGGACAGGGGTTAACTATGGCTACACCTTC. Residues: CAIGTGVNYGYTF.

This sequence joins TRBV5-3 and TRBJ1-5; D is unclear. TRBV5-3 is marked as an open reading frame, function uncertain. This CDR3 is built from 14 residues. V dropped 9 bases and J dropped 4 bases, with 17 bases sitting between them. The CDR3 spells CATELREENQPQHF. The DNA for the CDR3 is TGTGCCACTGAACTTCGGGAGGAAAATCAGCCCCAGCATTTT.

The genes are TRBV30 and TRBJ1-2; 8 bases are a match to TRBD1. Trimming at V came to 5 bases and at J to 4 bases, leaving 6 bases not matched to a gene. Germline CDR1 reads GTSNPN; CDR2 reads SVGIG (reference sequence). The CDR3 loop spans 13 amino acids. CDR3 sequence (DNA): TGTGCCTGGTTCGACAGGGGTACCTATGGCTACACCTTC. It specifies CAWFDRGTYGYTF.

The DNA of the CDR3 is TGTGCCAGCAGCCAACGAGCAGGGAACACTGAAGCTTTCTTT. Translation gives CASSQRAGNTEAFF. The rearrangement uses TRBV6-6 and TRBJ1-1, with D unresolved. Germline V gene lookup returns CDR1 MNHNY and CDR2 SVGAGI (reference sequence). This CDR3 is built from 14 residues. The ends were cut back, 6 bases at V and 1 base at J, with 12 bases in the middle.

The chain is built from TRBV5-4 and TRBJ2-1, with TRBD2 identical over 11 bases. Unmatched junction bases numbered 6, after V lost 5 bases and J lost 5 bases. The germline V gene encodes CDR1 SGHNT and CDR2 YYREEE (reference sequence). The CDR3 runs to 15 residues. The CDR3 sequence: CASRSGTSGNNEQFF. CDR3 nucleotide sequence: TGTGCCAGCAGATCGGGGACTAGCGGTAACAATGAGCAGTTCTTC.

The chain joins TRBV15 to TRBJ2-1; perhaps TRBD2 as D (6 bases). Trimming shortened V by 5 bases and J by 2 bases, and 13 bases separated the two germline ends. Germline V CDR1 and CDR2: LNHNV, YYDKDF (reference sequence). The CDR3 loop spans 15 amino acids. The CDR3: CATSSRDLPYNEQFF. The CDR3 nucleotides read TGTGCCACCAGCTCCCGGGACTTGCCCTACAATGAGCAGTTCTTC.

Note on this clone: At one end the junction does not follow the germline gene, possibly because of a read error. CDR3 loop: CASSLQGSNF. In nucleotides, the CDR3 is TGTGCCAGCAGCTTACAGGGCAGTAACTTC. The chain links TRBV7-3 to TRBJ2-7; tentatively, D is TRBD1 (5 bases). Germline values: CDR1 SGHTA, CDR2 FQGTGA. The CDR3 loop spans 10 amino acids.

The chain couples TRBV5-1 to TRBJ1-2; TRBD1 agrees at 8 bases. CDR3 size: 15 residues. Germline loops: CDR1 SGHRS, CDR2 YFSETQ. J was trimmed by 1 base and V by 4 bases; bases with no gene match: 6. CDR3 sequence: CASSRGTGDNYGYTF. The CDR3 region has the DNA TGCGCCAGCAGCAGGGGGACAGGAGATAACTATGGCTACACCTTC.

CDR3 region: CASSRQGDEKLFF. The CDR3 region has the DNA TGTGCCAGCAGTAGACAGGGTGATGAAAAACTGTTTTTT. V is TRBV6-1 and J is TRBJ1-4; 7 nucleotides align to TRBD1. The CDR3 loop spans 13 amino acids. The V gene's germline CDR1 is MNHNS and CDR2 SASEGT. V shed 5 bases, J shed 6 bases, and the junction held 3 bases outside the gene matches.

The chain has TRBV11-3 and TRBJ2-2, with D perhaps matching TRBD1 (6 bases). The CDR3 has 13 amino acids. Trimming pared 4 bases from V and 7 bases from J, leaving 10 bases between. Germline V CDR1 and CDR2: SGHNT, YENEEA. CDR3 protein: CASSSQGYGELFF. CDR3 DNA sequence: TGTGCCAGCAGCTCTCAGGGGTACGGGGAGCTGTTTTTT. The variable domain in full, with the rest retrieved from reference TRBV11-3 and TRBJ2-2, is EAGVVQSPRYKIIEKKQPVAFWCNPISGHNTLYWYLQNLGQGPELLIRYENEEAVDDSQLPKDRFSAERLKGVDSTLKIQPAELGDSAVYLCASSSQGYGELFFGEGSRLTVL.

The J gene is TRBJ1-1, the V gene TRBV6-5; possible D gene TRBD1, 5 bases. V lost 4 bases and J 9 bases, leaving 18 bases between the germline ends. The germline V gene has CDR1 MNHEY and CDR2 SVGAGI. The CDR3 extends over 14 amino acids. CDR3 in amino acids: CASSWTDVGGQAFF. For the CDR3, the DNA is TGTGCCAGCAGTTGGACGGATGTGGGGGGTCAAGCTTTCTTT.

The gene calls are TRBV5-6 and TRBJ1-6, with TRBD1 matching over 7 bases. There are 16 residues in the CDR3. The V gene's germline CDR1 is SGHDT and CDR2 YYEEEE. Unmatched junction bases numbered 11, after V lost 4 bases and J lost 7 bases. The CDR3 spells CASSPLGDSANSPLHF. In nucleotides, the CDR3 is TGTGCCAGCAGCCCGCTTGGGGACAGCGCAAATTCACCCCTCCACTTT.

The rearrangement joins TRBV6-1 to TRBJ1-6, with D uncertain. CDR1 and CDR2 from the germline V gene are MNHNS and SASEGT. The V end was cut by 6 bases, the J end by 8 bases, with 14 bases between. This CDR3 has 14 residues. CDR3: CASSDNPEDSPLHF. The CDR3 DNA reads as TGTGCCAGCAGCGACAATCCAGAAGATTCACCCCTCCACTTT.

The rearrangement uses TRBV5-1 and TRBJ1-2; TRBD1 agrees at 10 bases. In germline, CDR1 is SGHRS, CDR2 YFSETQ. The V and J ends lost 4 bases and 6 bases, in that order; junction bases with no gene match: 6. The CDR3 extends over 14 amino acids. The CDR3 DNA follows: TGCGCCAGCAGCCTAGCCGGGACAGGGGATGGCTACACCTTC. Protein sequence: CASSLAGTGDGYTF.

The rearrangement uses TRBV6-5 and TRBJ1-2; no firm D call. The V gene lost 4 bases and the J gene lost 4 bases, with 16 bases spanning the gap. CDR3 length: 15 residues. Germline V gene sequence: CDR1 MNHEY, CDR2 SVGAGI. The CDR3 nucleotides read TGTGCCAGCAGTTCCCGATATGGAGGGAGCTATGGCTACACCTTC. It specifies CASSSRYGGSYGYTF.

The CDR3 loop is CASSYLGSTEAFF. As DNA, the CDR3 is TGTGCCAGCAGTTACTTAGGGAGCACTGAAGCTTTCTTT. The chain couples TRBV6-5 to TRBJ1-1; D is unclear. V shed 1 base and J shed 4 bases, with 7 bases lying between them. The CDR3 extends over 13 amino acids. Germline V lookup: CDR1 MNHEY, CDR2 SVGAGI.

This chain links TRBV15 with TRBJ1-2, with D maybe TRBD1 (5 bases). V was clipped by 3 bases and J by 7 bases, with 12 bases between them. The germline V gene encodes CDR1 LNHNV and CDR2 YYDKDF (reference sequence). The CDR3 length is 13 residues. CDR3 sequence reads: CATSRGGSFGYTF. The CDR3 nucleotides read TGTGCCACCAGCAGGGGGGGGTCTTTTGGCTACACCTTC.

The chain has TRBV11-2 and TRBJ1-1, with a tentative D call TRBD1 (5 bases). The germline gives CDR1 SGHAT, CDR2 FQNNGV. The CDR3 extends over 14 amino acids. Trimming left V 5 bases short and J 4 bases short, with 14 bases between. The CDR3 DNA sequence: TGTGCCAGCAGCACACCGGGGGTTGGCACTGAAGCTTTCTTT. Its protein is CASSTPGVGTEAFF.

The CDR3 DNA follows: TGTGCCAGCCAACGGGTCTCAAATTCACCCCTCCACTTT. This translates into CASQRVSNSPLHF. The chain carries TRBV28 and TRBJ1-6; no firm D call. This CDR3 region has 13 residues. CDR1 MDHEN and CDR2 SYDVKM come from the germline V gene. With 8 bases removed from V and 7 bases from J, the gap between germline ends came to 12 bases.

Details on this clone: Other DNA sequences in the same sample also yield this CDR3. The chain links TRBV28 to TRBJ2-7; D is perhaps TRBD1 (5 bases). CDR3 length: 13 amino acids. V lost 3 bases to trimming and J lost 2 bases, with 8 bases between them. Germline CDR1 is MDHEN and CDR2 is SYDVKM. The CDR3 bases are TGTGCCAGCAGTTTGGGGCAGACCTACGAGCAGTACTTC. Its protein is CASSLGQTYEQYF.

V is TRBV7-9 and J is TRBJ1-2; 8 bases map to TRBD1. The CDR3 covers 14 residues. CDR1 and CDR2 from the germline V gene are SEHNR and FQNEAQ (reference sequence). V was clipped by 5 bases and J by 8 bases; unmatched bases: 10. The CDR3 spells CASSVQGARDGYTF. Written as DNA, the CDR3 is TGTGCCAGCAGCGTCCAGGGGGCGCGTGACGGCTACACCTTC.

This clone was counted a few times. The rearrangement joins TRBV30 to TRBJ1-6; D gene uncertain. Per germline, CDR1 GTSNPN and CDR2 SVGIG (reference sequence). This CDR3 comprises 12 residues. V lost 2 bases and J lost 17, with 16 bases in between. The DNA for the CDR3 is TGTGCCTGGAGTATGATAGGCGGGCCGATCCACTTT. Translation: CAWSMIGGPIHF.

The chain links TRBV7-3 to TRBJ2-1; 8 positions match TRBD2. Germline-derived CDR1 and CDR2 are SGHTA and FQGTGA. With 1 base clipped from V and 6 bases from J, the junction kept 8 bases outside the gene matches. There are 16 residues in the CDR3. For the CDR3, the DNA is TGTGCCAGCAGCTTAATATCGGGGGGGCCACTCAATGAGCAGTTCTTC. Its translation is CASSLISGGPLNEQFF.

This clone was counted a single time. The V call is TRBV6-4, the J call TRBJ1-5; 9 bases fit TRBD1. Germline CDR1 is MRHNA and CDR2 is SNTAGT. The CDR3 has 16 amino acids. The V and J ends lost 3 bases and 3 bases, in that order; junction bases with no gene match: 6. CDR3 bases: TGTGCCAGCAGTGAGGTCTGGACAGGGGTCAATCAGCCCCAGCATTTT. This translates into CASSEVWTGVNQPQHF.

This chain connects TRBV6-6 to TRBJ1-1; tentatively, D is TRBD1 (6 bases). V was shortened by 2 bases and J by 4 bases, with 8 bases between the two germline ends. Germline CDR1 is MNHNY and CDR2 is SVGAGI (reference sequence). The CDR3 length is 13 residues. In DNA form, the CDR3 reads TGTGCCAGCAGTTACAGGGGGAGCACTGAAGCTTTCTTT. As protein: CASSYRGSTEAFF.

This rearrangement joins TRBV30 to TRBJ2-1, with 8 bases aligning to TRBD2. This CDR3 spans 15 amino acids. The ends lost 8 bases at V and 3 bases at J; junction bases unmatched: 12. The germline V gene encodes CDR1 GTSNPN and CDR2 SVGIG (reference sequence). CDR3 sequence (DNA): TGTGCCCTGGAGCCGTTGGCGGGGGGCTACAATGAGCAGTTCTTC. This encodes CALEPLAGGYNEQFF.

This clone was picked up a small number of times. The rearrangement uses TRBV9 and TRBJ2-7; TRBD1 aligns across 8 bases. V was clipped by 4 bases and J by 2 bases; unmatched bases: 5. This CDR3 has 14 amino acids. Germline V gives CDR1 SGDLS, CDR2 YYNGEE. CDR3 nucleotide sequence: TGTGCCAGCAGCCCGGGGACAGGAACCTACGAGCAGTACTTC. Encoded protein: CASSPGTGTYEQYF.